A selection of T cell receptor beta chains follows, all from one sample in a study of blood T cells in healthy people across ages. MiXCR, applied by TCRdb to the 5' RACE reads, yields one record per CDR3 protein. The sample records some 1.7 million distinct CDR3 sequences, roughly 27% being singletons. The sample was blood. The receptors derive from a woman aged 25 to 39 in good health. Each CDR3 is given with its conserved first and last residue. A clone size is listed for some rows: how often the clone was seen (once, few, many), or a class if it is expanded.

15,TRBV6-6,few,CASSSSDSSNYGYTF
15,TRBV7-2,few,CASSSSGIVYNEQFF
15,TRBV29-1,-,CSVEAYGAGNTEAFF
15,TRBV7-8,few,CASSRLAGVSDTQYF
13,TRBV6-8,few,CARSRDINQPQHF
14,TRBV5-1,many,CASSLGQGLNEQFF
15,TRBV5-1,-,CASTLRRGLDTEAFF
14,TRBV5-6,few,CASSYYVQGIGYTF
16,TRBV7-9,few,CASSLNGGPDPYEQYF
12,TRBV20-1,-,CSAKWDSEKLFF
12,TRBV7-6,-,CTSSLAGAEKFF
14,TRBV4-1,many,CASSQRTESYEQYF